This T cell receptor beta chain was identified in a study of somatic reversion in DOCK8 deficiency (dated by TCRdb to 2018 to 2020). Looking at the study overall: In the study, T cell receptor beta repertoires were compared across three groups: DOCK8-deficient patients, DOCK8-revertant patients and healthy volunteers. The DOCK8-deficient patients included in the study had already been reported in previous work. The study investigated how somatic reversion of pathogenic DOCK8 variants alters lymphocyte differentiation and function in DOCK8 deficiency. Summary of the overall study and its limitations: The methods did not specify, sample by sample, whether the source material for each sample was whole blood or PBMCs.

The library was produced with multiplex PCR. TRB libraries were made by one-step amplicon PCR using EuroClonality-NGS primers on roughly 100 ng genomic DNA. Sequencing of the TRB amplicons was done on Illumina MiSeq instruments using 2 x 250 bp version 2 chemistry. The published analysis was carried out like this. IMGT/HighV-QUEST was used for primary TRB sequence analysis and V(D)J annotation. Repertoire diversity and composition were evaluated with VDJtools after removing nonfunctional clones and downsampling for comparisons between samples. TCRdb itself trimmed the public reads at Q25 with fastp, ran MiXCR and retained productive beta chains. Rows merge per CDR3 protein into single entries with the most common DNA and genes. The V and J calls come from TCRdb's annotation, not from the publication. In this sample the table shows about 380 distinct CDR3 sequences, over 15% of which occur a single time. Jointly, the top ten make up less than 45% of the sample.

For the TCR repertoire analysis, genomic DNA was extracted either from whole blood samples or from PBMCs. CDR1 DFQATT and CDR2 SNEGSKA were looked up in the germline V gene (reference sequence). The CDR3 sequence holds 15 residues, the cysteine and phenylalanine included. The only DNA kept is the CDR3, 45 bases in frame from the first base. V drops 3 bases and J drops 0 bases, leaving 15 bases in between. This clonotype is deemed large (0.1 to 1%). No antigen is known for it. Base qualities are not at hand, and no much larger clone is one base apart. The TCR comes from a human donor with DOCK8 deficiency. The receptor chain draws on TRBV20-1 and TRBJ2-7, and possibly TRBD2, on 7 matching bases. What was sequenced was peripheral blood. The nucleotides are TGCAGTGCTAGCCGAGGGGGGGGCTTCTCCTACGAGCAGTACTTC. Its product reads: CSASRGGGFSYEQYF.